The 8 T cell receptor beta chains below come from one sample, sequenced in a study of cytomegalovirus exposure and HLA in healthy donors. Profiled with immunoSEQ multiplex PCR; TCRdb holds only in-frame clones, not every one. The sample lists fewer than 250,000 clones, over 70% occurring once. The sequenced material came from PBMCs. These TCRs come from a woman in her twenties or thirties in good health and CMV-seropositive.

On this clone: The sample contains more than one DNA sequence encoding this CDR3. The chain is built from TRBV5-1 and TRBJ1-5, with a tentative D call TRBD1 (5 bases). V dropped 0 bases and J dropped 6 bases, with 7 bases sitting between them. CDR1 SGHRS and CDR2 YFSETQ come from the germline V gene. The CDR3 spans 13 residues. CDR3 loop: CASSLGGSQPQHF. DNA for the CDR3: TGCGCCAGCAGCTTGGGGGGCAGTCAGCCCCAGCATTTT.

The chain uses TRBV27 and TRBJ2-7; D perhaps matches TRBD1 (5 bases). Trimming shortened V by 10 bases and J by 2 bases, and 15 bases separated the two germline ends. Germline V gene lookup returns CDR1 MNHEY and CDR2 SMNVEV (reference sequence). The length of the CDR3 is 13 residues. The CDR3 protein is CATMRRGTYEQYF. For the CDR3, the DNA is TGTGCCACCATGAGAAGGGGAACCTACGAGCAGTACTTC.

J is TRBJ1-2 and V is TRBV27; TRBD1 matches at 7 bases. Germline CDR1 MNHEY, CDR2 SMNVEV (reference sequence). This CDR3 contains 14 residues. V was pared by 5 bases and J by 4 bases, with 7 bases of the junction left unmatched. CDR3 in amino acids: CASSHRGPFYGYTF. CDR3 bases: TGTGCCAGCAGTCACAGGGGCCCGTTCTATGGCTACACCTTC.

This clone was recorded a few times. The chain employs TRBV11-2 and TRBJ2-7; TRBD1 aligns across 8 bases. The CDR3 sequence is 14 residues long. The V gene end was trimmed by 8 bases and the J gene end by 3 bases; junction bases not matched to a gene: 9. CDR1 and CDR2 from the germline V gene are SGHAT and FQNNGV. The CDR3 region has the DNA TGTGCCAGCGGCGACAGGGGATTACGCTACGAGCAGTACTTC. This sequence encodes CASGDRGLRYEQYF.

Only one count was recorded for this clone. The chain combines TRBV29-1 with TRBJ2-5; TRBD2 matches at 9 bases. Trimming at V came to 3 bases and at J to 8 bases, leaving 10 bases not matched to a gene. This CDR3 contains 14 residues. CDR1 is SQVTM, CDR2 ANQGSEA, per germline. CDR3 coding DNA: TGCAGCGTTGACGGTGGGCTAGCGGGAAAAACCCAGTACTTC. Its translation: CSVDGGLAGKTQYF. Using reference TRBV29-1 and TRBJ2-5 for the parts outside the CDR3, the full variable domain is SAVISQKPSRDICQRGTSLTIQCQVDSQVTMMFWYRQQPGQSLTLIATANQGSEATYESGFVIDKFPISRPNLTFSTLTVSNMSPEDSSIYLCSVDGGLAGKTQYFGPGTRLLVL.

The chain combines TRBV28 with TRBJ1-4; D call uncertain. Trimming took 8 bases from V and 6 from J, leaving 10 bases between them. This CDR3 has 12 amino acids. CDR1 and CDR2 from the germline V gene are MDHEN and SYDVKM. The CDR3 region is CASGVWDEKLFF. CDR3 bases: TGTGCCAGCGGGGTATGGGATGAAAAACTGTTTTTT.

The V and J genes are TRBV5-1 and TRBJ1-2, with 10 bases fitting TRBD1. The CDR3 totals 17 residues. Germline values: CDR1 SGHRS, CDR2 YFSETQ. Losses at the gene ends were 4 bases for V and 3 bases for J; bases not matched to a gene: 12. The CDR3 reads CASSTRQGASMDYGYTF. The CDR3 coding sequence is TGCGCCAGCAGCACACGACAGGGGGCTTCTATGGACTATGGCTACACCTTC.

This chain joins TRBV5-1 and TRBJ2-7; no clear D gene. V was shortened by 4 bases and J by 2 bases, with 10 bases between the two germline ends. Germline lookup yields CDR1 SGHRS and CDR2 YFSETQ. There are 13 residues in the CDR3. The CDR3 loop reads CASSPTGPYEQYF. The CDR3 coding sequence is TGCGCCAGCAGCCCCACGGGCCCCTACGAGCAGTACTTC.